This T cell receptor beta chain derives from a study of shared clonotypes between healthy human individuals. Overall study context: The donor group consisted of two women and three men, aged 18 to 49.

Study outcomes and limitations: Compared with clonotypes that all four donors shared, non-shared clonotypes had lower generation probabilities.

As concerns this clone: Its cognate antigen is unknown.

Germline CDR1 is SGHNT and CDR2 is YYREEE (reference sequence). With 1 base removed from V and 1 base from J, the gap between germline ends came to 18 bases. The CDR3 has 17 residues. The assay was immunoSEQ multiplex PCR, and TCRdb's table has in-frame clones only and misses some. Seen here are 190,000 or so clones, roughly 91% observed once, and the top ten hold roughly 0.07%. This chain connects TRBV5-4 to TRBJ2-7; maybe TRBD2 (6 bases). Input material: naive CD4+ T cells sorted from blood. Subset denoted: CD45RA+ positively selected. This receptor was identified in a woman between 25 and 40 years old in good health. CDR3 amino acids: CASSLFLHGGPSYEQYF. The CDR3 nucleotides are TGTGCCAGCAGCTTGTTTCTACACGGGGGTCCTTCCTACGAGCAGTACTTC.